This entry lists 19 T cell receptor beta chains sequenced from one sample in a study of CD8+ T cells in alopecia areata. Sequencing used cDNA as its template, made by extracting RNA and reverse transcribing it. Method: immunoSEQ multiplex PCR; TCRdb's copy keeps in-frame clones and lacks some. The sample lists roughly 150,000 clones, 45% to 60% seen once, with around 19% in the top ten. Sequenced here: CD8+ T cells sorted from blood, sampled at week 0. These receptors all come from a human donor with alopecia areata.

The chain joins TRBV7-9 to TRBJ1-2; D is undetermined. The CDR3 runs 14 residues. Trimming stripped 5 bases from V and 1 base from J, with 11 bases between. The V gene's germline CDR1 is SEHNR and CDR2 FQNEAQ (reference sequence). CDR3 in DNA: TGTGCCAGCAGCGACGGACGCCTTAACTATGGCTACACCTTC. Its protein product is CASSDGRLNYGYTF.

This sequence joins TRBV9 and TRBJ2-1, with D possibly being TRBD1 (6 bases). CDR3 size: 14 residues. Germline V gene data show CDR1 as SGDLS and CDR2 as YYNGEE. V lost 6 bases and J lost 4, with 14 bases in between. CDR3 DNA: TGTGCCAGCAACCCGGGACACCCTTACAATGAGCAGTTCTTC. Translation gives CASNPGHPYNEQFF.

The chain recombines TRBV30 with TRBJ2-2, with D uncertain. The germline CDR1 and CDR2 sequences are GTSNPN and SVGIG (reference sequence). Trimming removed 0 bases at V and 2 bases at J, with 4 bases between. The CDR3 is made up of 13 amino acids. CDR3 protein: CAWSVTNTGELFF. For the CDR3, the DNA is TGTGCCTGGAGTGTAACCAACACCGGGGAGCTGTTTTTT. The complete variable domain, with remaining parts taken from reference TRBV30 and TRBJ2-2, reads SQTIHQWPATLVQPVGSPLSLECTVEGTSNPNLYWYRQAAGRGLQLLFYSVGIGQISSEVPQNLSASRPQDRQFILSSKKLLLSDSGFYLCAWSVTNTGELFFGEGSRLTVL.

This clone was observed a handful of times. The sample contains more than one DNA sequence encoding this CDR3. This chain connects TRBV29-1 to TRBJ1-1; D gene ambiguous. This CDR3 is built from 11 residues. Trimming stripped 4 bases from V and 0 bases from J, with 3 bases between. Germline-derived CDR1 and CDR2 are SQVTM and ANQGSEA. The CDR3 DNA is TGCAGCGTTGTCCTGAACACTGAAGCTTTCTTT. Translating it yields CSVVLNTEAFF.

The chain links TRBV14 to TRBJ1-2, with D tentatively TRBD1 (5 bases). The CDR3 has 14 amino acids. V was trimmed by 4 bases and J by 4 bases, leaving 13 bases between them. CDR1 is SGHDN and CDR2 is FVKESK in the germline V gene. CDR3: CASSLGEGIYGYTF. The CDR3 DNA reads TGTGCCAGCAGCCTTGGTGAGGGGATCTATGGCTACACCTTC.

This clone was recorded a few times. V gene TRBV30 combines with J gene TRBJ1-1; TRBD1 might be the D (6 bases). The CDR3 is 13 amino acids. Deletions cut 0 bases from V and 2 bases from J, with 7 bases between. Germline V lookup: CDR1 GTSNPN, CDR2 SVGIG (reference sequence). CDR3 sequence (DNA): TGTGCCTGGAGTGTGGACAGTAACACTGAAGCTTTCTTT. Translation gives CAWSVDSNTEAFF. The full variable domain, its missing parts supplied by reference TRBV30 and TRBJ1-1, is SQTIHQWPATLVQPVGSPLSLECTVEGTSNPNLYWYRQAAGRGLQLLFYSVGIGQISSEVPQNLSASRPQDRQFILSSKKLLLSDSGFYLCAWSVDSNTEAFFGQGTRLTVV.

With regard to this clone: This same CDR3 is encoded by further DNA sequences in the sample. This chain links TRBV30 with TRBJ2-7; 10 bases map to TRBD1. The V gene end was trimmed by 0 bases and the J gene end by 3 bases; junction bases not matched to a gene: 2. CDR3 size: 14 residues. The germline V gene has CDR1 GTSNPN and CDR2 SVGIG (reference sequence). The CDR3 is CAWSVGTGVYEQYF. CDR3 DNA sequence: TGTGCCTGGAGTGTGGGGACAGGGGTCTACGAGCAGTACTTC.

J is TRBJ1-2 and V is TRBV5-4, with D uncertain. From germline, CDR1 is SGHNT and CDR2 YYREEE (reference sequence). Trimming removed 1 base from V and 8 bases from J, with 12 bases in between. The CDR3 is 13 amino acids. The CDR3 spells CASSLYSQLGYTF. DNA of the CDR3: TGTGCCAGCAGCTTGTACAGCCAGTTAGGCTACACCTTC.

This clone has a handful of counts. V and J are TRBV9 and TRBJ2-6; D not resolved. The CDR3 contains 16 residues. Germline V gene lookup returns CDR1 SGDLS and CDR2 YYNGEE. V shed 0 bases and J shed 2 bases, with 9 bases lying between them. The chain's CDR3 is CASSVGRLPGANVLTF. The CDR3 DNA reads as TGTGCCAGCAGCGTAGGAAGGCTACCTGGGGCCAACGTCCTGACTTTC.

The rearrangement links TRBV4-3 to TRBJ2-7; no definite D call. Germline lookup yields CDR1 LGHNA and CDR2 YSLEER. The CDR3 spans 14 residues. The V end lost 6 bases, the J end lost 0 bases, and 12 bases lay between the germline ends. CDR3 in amino acids: CASSQAAYSYEQYF. The CDR3 coding sequence is TGCGCCAGCAGTCAGGCAGCCTACTCCTACGAGCAGTACTTC.

This clone has only a few counts. In DNA, the CDR3 is TGTGCCTGGAGTGCGGGACAGGGGCCATCCTACGAGCAGTACTTC. It yields the protein CAWSAGQGPSYEQYF. The J gene is TRBJ2-7, the V gene TRBV30, with 10 bases matching TRBD1. The CDR3 runs 15 residues. The V and J ends lost 1 base and 1 base, in that order; junction bases with no gene match: 4. Germline CDR1 reads GTSNPN; CDR2 reads SVGIG (reference sequence).

The rearrangement joins TRBV2 to TRBJ2-3, with D hard to call. With 6 bases removed from V and 1 base from J, the gap between germline ends came to 17 bases. The V gene's germline CDR1 is SNHLY and CDR2 FYNNEI. CDR3 length equals 16 residues. The CDR3 nucleotides read TGTGCCAGCAGCGGAAGGGTAGCCGGACGCACAGATACGCAGTATTTT. Translating gives CASSGRVAGRTDTQYF.

The J gene is TRBJ2-7, the V gene TRBV7-2; a weak D match, TRBD1 (5 bases). The germline V and J ends were trimmed by 5 bases and 3 bases, with 14 bases remaining between them. The CDR3 sequence is 14 residues long. Germline CDR1 is SGHTA and CDR2 is FQGNSA. CDR3 sequence (DNA): TGTGCCAGCAGCCCGAGCTACCAGGGCTACGAGCAGTACTTC. Protein: CASSPSYQGYEQYF. The variable domain in full, completed from reference TRBV7-2 and TRBJ2-7, reads GAGVSQSPSNKVTEKGKDVELRCDPISGHTALYWYRQSLGQGLEFLIYFQGNSAPDKSGLPSDRFSAERTGGSVSTLTIQRTQQEDSAVYLCASSPSYQGYEQYFGPGTRLTVT.

The rearrangement uses TRBV4-3 and TRBJ2-7, with D possibly TRBD1 on 5 matching bases. Per germline, CDR1 LGHNA and CDR2 YSLEER. The CDR3 has 15 residues. Trimming removed 0 bases at V and 5 bases at J, with 14 bases between. CDR3 loop: CASSQDWQGMDEQYF. The CDR3 nucleotides are TGCGCCAGCAGCCAAGATTGGCAGGGAATGGACGAGCAGTACTTC.

The V call is TRBV29-1, the J call TRBJ1-2, with 7 bases identical to TRBD1. The CDR3 extends over 11 amino acids. Per the germline V gene, CDR1 is SQVTM and CDR2 is ANQGSEA. J was trimmed by 8 bases and V by 8 bases; bases with no gene match: 8. CDR3 in amino acids: CSTNRGRGYTF. For the CDR3, the DNA is TGCAGCACGAATAGGGGGCGAGGCTACACCTTC.

In this sample, this clone turned up a few times. The V call is TRBV2, the J call TRBJ1-2; D is uncertain. Germline V CDR1 and CDR2: SNHLY, FYNNEI. The CDR3 is 10 amino acids. The ends were cut back, 6 bases at V and 10 bases at J, with 9 bases in the middle. As DNA, the CDR3 is TGTGCCAGCAGGTCGGGATACTACACCTTC. As protein: CASRSGYYTF. The full variable domain, in which reference TRBV2 and TRBJ1-2 provide the parts outside the CDR3, is EPEVTQTPSHQVTQMGQEVILRCVPISNHLYFYWYRQILGQKVEFLVSFYNNEISEKSEIFDDQFSVERPDGSNFTLKIRSTKLEDSAMYFCASRSGYYTFGSGTRLTVV.

This clone has only a few counts. This sequence joins TRBV6-6 and TRBJ2-1, with unresolved D. The CDR3 runs 13 residues. The germline V gene encodes CDR1 MNHNY and CDR2 SVGAGI (reference sequence). Trimming removed 1 base at V and 10 bases at J, with 11 bases between. CDR3 sequence reads: CASSYLTDREQFF. As DNA, the CDR3 is TGTGCCAGCAGTTACTTGACTGACCGGGAGCAGTTCTTC.

As DNA, the CDR3 is TGCAGCGCCGAATCCCCTCAGGGAAAGAACTATGGCTACACCTTC. Translated: CSAESPQGKNYGYTF. The rearrangement joins TRBV29-1 to TRBJ1-2; TRBD1 might be the D (5 bases). The germline V gene encodes CDR1 SQVTM and CDR2 ANQGSEA. There are 15 residues in the CDR3. The germline V and J ends were trimmed by 7 bases and 2 bases, with 20 bases remaining between them. Filled out from reference TRBV29-1 and TRBJ1-2, the complete variable domain reads SAVISQKPSRDICQRGTSLTIQCQVDSQVTMMFWYRQQPGQSLTLIATANQGSEATYESGFVIDKFPISRPNLTFSTLTVSNMSPEDSSIYLCSAESPQGKNYGYTFGSGTRLTVV.

The sample holds one count of this clone. The gene calls are TRBV29-1 and TRBJ1-1; D gene ambiguous. Trimming shortened V by 5 bases and J by 8 bases, and 15 bases separated the two germline ends. CDR3 length: 12 residues. Germline V lookup: CDR1 SQVTM, CDR2 ANQGSEA. The CDR3 nucleotides are TGCAGCGTTTCCGATGGGCCTCTAGAAGCTTTCTTT. Its protein product is CSVSDGPLEAFF. The whole variable domain, filled in from reference TRBV29-1 and TRBJ1-1, reads SAVISQKPSRDICQRGTSLTIQCQVDSQVTMMFWYRQQPGQSLTLIATANQGSEATYESGFVIDKFPISRPNLTFSTLTVSNMSPEDSSIYLCSVSDGPLEAFFGQGTRLTVV.